This TCR beta chain was sequenced in a study of control samples from healthy donors and cancer patients. Clones were read by immunoSEQ multiplex PCR, and TCRdb kept only the in-frame ones, dropping some. Of about 94,000 clones in the sample, 90% were seen once. This TCR was sampled from a woman aged 18-30 years in good health. Sequencing used blood.

CDR3 nucleotide sequence: TGCGCCAGCAGCCAGGGAGAGGGGTCTAATGAAAAACTGTTTTTT. Amino acids: CASSQGEGSNEKLFF. The rearrangement joins TRBV4-1 to TRBJ1-4; a possible D gene is TRBD1 (5 bases). The CDR3 is 15 residues long. V lost 3 bases, J lost 3 bases, and 11 bases lay in between. The germline CDR1 and CDR2 sequences are MGHRA and YSYEKL.